This T cell receptor (beta chain) was identified during a study of shared clonotypes between healthy human individuals. Study-wide findings and caveats: The diversity represented, both genetic and in exposure history, was limited by few donors.

DNA from unsorted PBMC was sequenced on ten immunoSEQ deep assay plates. Data came from immunoSEQ multiplex PCR; TCRdb stores just in-frame clones and leaves some out. The repertoire holds hundreds of thousands of clones, 70% to 80% seen once, with about 13% in the top ten. A remark on this clone: Antigen: not known.

Germline V gene data show CDR1 as GTSNPN and CDR2 as SVGIG (reference sequence). This CDR3 region has 14 residues. Trimming took 0 bases from V and 10 from J, leaving 15 bases between them. What was sequenced was PBMCs. The TCR was taken from a woman in her forties in good health. Some clones in this sample may be carry-over from other donors' samples. This chain connects TRBV30 to TRBJ1-4; D remains ambiguous. The CDR3 reads CAWSVPRFIGKLFF. CDR3 in DNA: TGTGCCTGGAGTGTTCCGAGATTTATAGGAAAACTGTTTTTT. The full variable domain, with the rest looked up from reference TRBV30 and TRBJ1-4, is SQTIHQWPATLVQPVGSPLSLECTVEGTSNPNLYWYRQAAGRGLQLLFYSVGIGQISSEVPQNLSASRPQDRQFILSSKKLLLSDSGFYLCAWSVPRFIGKLFFGSGTQLSVL.